One sample yielded the 2 T cell receptor beta chains listed below, sequenced in a study of blood T cells in healthy people across ages. Primers used in a second PCR of roughly 7 to 12 cycles were a sample-barcoded 5' primer and a J-beta primer mix. Via MiXCR, TCRdb re-called the 5' RACE reads, giving one row per CDR3 protein. The sample lists some 900,000 distinct CDR3 sequences; under 50% were seen once. The sequencing sample was made of blood. The receptors were gathered from a young man in good health.

The CDR3 loop reads CAIGGTSGGTSTDTQYF. The CDR3 DNA reads TGTGCCATCGGCGGGACTAGCGGGGGGACGAGCACAGATACGCAGTATTTT. The chain employs TRBV10-3 and TRBJ2-3, with TRBD2 matching over 15 bases. Germline CDR1 reads ENHRY; CDR2 reads SYGVKD. This CDR3 region has 17 residues. Losses at the gene ends were 8 bases for V and 0 bases for J; bases not matched to a gene: 6.

V gene TRBV12-3 or TRBV12-4 combines with J gene TRBJ2-4, with a possible D match to TRBD2 (6 bases). TRBJ2-7 explains the end of the DNA better; the J call may be wrong. This CDR3 contains 14 residues. The chain's CDR3 is CASSLGGTRYEQYF. DNA of the CDR3: TGTGCCAGCAGTTTAGGCGGGACCCGCTACGAGCAGTACTTC.